This T cell receptor beta chain was documented in a study of coeliac disease. J gave up 2 bases and V 10 bases, and 7 bases lay outside the gene matches. CDR1 is ENHRY, CDR2 SYGVKD, per germline. The CDR3 extends over 14 amino acids. This clone has just one count. Antigen: not known. Study results and caveats: Largely private TRB repertoires meant most sequences were sample-unique. Unbiased detection of gliadin-specific T cells was judged not feasible with this approach.

Assay used: immunoSEQ multiplex PCR; TCRdb lists only in-frame clones, some missing. The profile covers approximately 3,100 clones, with approximately 71% appearing a single time and about 20% taken by the ten largest. The J gene is TRBJ1-5, the V gene TRBV10-3, with TRBD1 matching 8 bases. The origin of this receptor is an elderly man without celiac disease. Specimen: lymphocytes from the gut lamina propria. CDR3 loop: CATGQGKGNQPQHF. The DNA of the CDR3 is TGTGCCACCGGACAGGGAAAGGGCAATCAGCCCCAGCATTTT.